This T cell receptor (beta chain) was recorded in a study of blood T cell repertoires in COVID-19. Overall study context: Collection of acute and convalescent COVID-19 samples took place in the United States, Italy and Spain.

Trimming removed 5 bases from V and 3 bases from J; junction bases left unmatched: 5. Germline loops: CDR1 GTSNPN, CDR2 SVGIG (reference sequence). The CDR3 is made up of 13 amino acids. Clinical history reported by participants formed the basis on which cohorts were assigned. As originally analysed: Estimates of nucleated cell counts were drawn from the amplification of reference gene primers. The method was immunoSEQ multiplex PCR; TCRdb's version includes in-frame clones alone and lacks a portion of them. The V and J calls and the clone size are those of that table, but D and trimming were determined from the DNA. There are under 300,000 clones in the sample; approximately 89% occur only once, and approximately 1.8% lies in the top ten.

The chain is built from TRBV30 and TRBJ2-7, with TRBD1 identical over 9 bases. Input material: PBMCs or T cells enriched from blood (not recorded which). This clonotype originated in a woman aged 55-69 years who had recovered from COVID-19. CDR3 in amino acids: CAWGGQGVYEQYF. The CDR3, as DNA: TGTGCCTGGGGGGGACAGGGAGTCTACGAGCAGTACTTC.